The clone carrying this T cell receptor (beta chain) has a handful of counts. The sample originates from a study of human T cells and chemical hapten exposure. TCRdb reprocessed the RACE reads with MiXCR, giving one entry per CDR3 protein. The sample has a few hundred thousand distinct CDR3 sequences, 4.8% seen once. The length of the CDR3 is 13 residues. The V end lost 4 bases, the J end lost 5 bases, and 14 bases lay between the germline ends. Per the germline V gene, CDR1 is DFQATT and CDR2 is SNEGSKA (reference sequence). Time point meaning: patch test 1, 2 weeks after DPC sensitization. Treatment: therapeutic diphenylcyclopropenone sensitization with weekly scalp DPC.

The chain has TRBV20-1 and TRBJ1-1; possible D gene TRBD1, 5 bases. The sequenced sample was whole blood, obtained in connection with sensitization to the hapten diphenylcyclopropenone (DPC). The TCR was taken from a woman between 45 and 60 years old with alopecia areata. Some clones in this sample may be carry-over from other donors' samples. The CDR3 is CSAKGIPGTEAFF. For the CDR3, the DNA is TGCAGTGCTAAGGGGATACCCGGAACTGAAGCTTTCTTT.